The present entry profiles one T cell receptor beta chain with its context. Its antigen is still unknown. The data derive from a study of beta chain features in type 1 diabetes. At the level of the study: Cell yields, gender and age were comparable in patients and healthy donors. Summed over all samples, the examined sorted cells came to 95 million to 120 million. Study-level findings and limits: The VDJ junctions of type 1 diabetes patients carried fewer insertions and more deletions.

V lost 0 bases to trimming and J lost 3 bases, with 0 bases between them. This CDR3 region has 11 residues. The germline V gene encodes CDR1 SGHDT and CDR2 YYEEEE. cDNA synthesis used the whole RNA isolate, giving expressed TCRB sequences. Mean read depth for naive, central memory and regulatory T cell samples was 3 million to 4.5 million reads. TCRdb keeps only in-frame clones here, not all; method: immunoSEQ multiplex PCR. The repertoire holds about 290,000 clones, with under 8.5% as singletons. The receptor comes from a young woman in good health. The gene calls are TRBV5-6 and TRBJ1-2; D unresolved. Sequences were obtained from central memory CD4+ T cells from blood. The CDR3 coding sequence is TGTGCCAGCAGCTTGGACTATGGCTACACCTTC. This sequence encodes CASSLDYGYTF.